The T cell receptor (beta chain) under discussion was sequenced for a study of tumor-infiltrating lymphocytes in oesophageal squamous cell carcinoma (dated by TCRdb to between 2015 and 2016). Libraries were prepared through PCR. TCRdb lists the instrument as Illumina HiSeq 2000. TCRdb passed the public sequencing reads through fastp at Q25 and MiXCR, retaining productive beta sequences. Each entry is one CDR3 protein sequence, shown with its most common DNA and genes. Present in this sample are under 20,000 distinct CDR3 sequences, 35% to 50% of which were seen just once. Together, the top ten hold 25% to 30% of the sample. A note on this clonotype: There is no known antigen for this receptor. The germline gene is not matched at one end of the junction; a read error may be the cause.

This clonotype was obtained from a male donor with esophageal squamous cell carcinoma. Input material: esophageal tumor tissue.

The CDR3 region: CASRKSRTGGGKTDTEAFF. The DNA reads as follows: TGTGCCAGCCGCAAATCCAGGACAGGGGGCGGCAAGACGGACACTGAAGCTTTCTTC. The rearranged segments are TRBV12-3 or TRBV12-4 and TRBJ2-3; the junction holds 11 bases that match TRBD1. The cysteine opens and the phenylalanine closes a CDR3 of 19 amino acids. Of all the DNA, just the CDR3 is kept, 57 bases in frame from base 1.